Below are 6 T cell receptor beta chains sequenced from a single sample in a study of naive and memory T cell subsets. General observations from the study: A few larger clonotypes appeared in naive repertoires, especially CD8, possibly memory cells re-expressing CD45RA.

Two oligonucleotides, mixed equimolar, formed the beta constant-region primer covering TRBC1 and TRBC2. Four rounds of PCR amplified the ligated cDNA using nested alpha and beta constant-region primers plus SP2. TCRdb processed the UMI-ligation and nested PCR reads anew with MiXCR; each CDR3 protein has one entry. The repertoire holds approximately 140,000 distinct CDR3 sequences, with approximately 20% as singletons. Their antigens are not known. The source material was naive CD8+ T cells from blood. These receptors came from a human donor in good health.

This clonotype came up a few times. The CDR3 nucleotides are TGTGCCAGCAGTTTAATCGGGGAGGAGGATACGCAGTATTTT. Protein product: CASSLIGEEDTQYF. The genes are TRBV27 and TRBJ2-3; a possible D gene is TRBD2 (6 bases). Germline-derived CDR1 and CDR2 are MNHEY and SMNVEV (reference sequence). V lost 2 bases, J lost 6 bases, and 12 bases lay in between. The CDR3 runs 14 residues.

This clonotype was recorded many times. V usage is TRBV5-6 and J usage is TRBJ2-7; 7 nucleotides align to TRBD1. CDR1 is SGHDT and CDR2 is YYEEEE in the germline V gene. CDR3 length: 14 amino acids. The ends lost 5 bases at V and 2 bases at J; junction bases unmatched: 7. The CDR3 here is CASSRDSETYEQYF. The DNA of the CDR3 is TGTGCCAGCAGTCGGGACAGCGAGACCTACGAGCAGTACTTC.

The CDR3 sequence: CASSDRPGLAAANTGELFF. The CDR3 DNA is TGTGCCAGCAGCGACAGACCGGGACTAGCGGCCGCGAACACCGGGGAGCTGTTTTTT. This chain connects TRBV9 to TRBJ2-2, with 11 bases lining up with TRBD2. The V gene's germline CDR1 is SGDLS and CDR2 YYNGEE. The CDR3 extends over 19 amino acids. V shed 3 bases and J 0 bases; nucleotides not matched to a gene: 10. Filled out from reference TRBV9 and TRBJ2-2, the complete variable domain reads DSGVTQTPKHLITATGQRVTLRCSPRSGDLSVYWYQQSLDQGLQFLIQYYNGEERAKGNILERFSAQQFPDLHSELNLSSLELGDSALYFCASSDRPGLAAANTGELFFGEGSRLTVL.

The chain employs TRBV2 and TRBJ2-3, with D perhaps assigned TRBD1 or TRBD2 (5 bases each). Looked up from germline, CDR1 is SNHLY and CDR2 is FYNNEI. With 3 bases removed from V and 4 bases from J, the gap between germline ends came to 26 bases. The CDR3 loop spans 19 amino acids. The chain's CDR3 is CASSEGDPRKNAAADTQYF. In nucleotides, the CDR3 is TGTGCCAGCAGTGAGGGGGACCCTCGAAAAAATGCGGCCGCAGATACGCAGTATTTT.

This clonotype was seen at least ten times. The chain recombines TRBV13 with TRBJ2-7; D call uncertain. The CDR3 consists of 13 residues. Looked up from germline, CDR1 is PRHDT and CDR2 is FYEKMQ (reference sequence). With 0 bases removed from V and 1 base from J, the gap between germline ends came to 4 bases. CDR3 protein: CASSLGTSYEQYF. DNA of the CDR3: TGTGCCAGCAGCTTAGGCACGTCCTACGAGCAGTACTTC.

The J gene is TRBJ2-5, the V gene TRBV11-2; D possibly matches TRBD1 or TRBD2 (5 bases each). This CDR3 contains 16 residues. CDR1 SGHAT and CDR2 FQNNGV come from the germline V gene. V shed 5 bases and J shed 3 bases, with 19 bases lying between them. CDR3 coding DNA: TGTGCCAGCAGCGCACAAACCCGGGACGGAGAAGAGACCCAGTACTTC. It is translated as CASSAQTRDGEETQYF.